Each of the 18 T cell receptor beta chains below was sequenced from the same sample in a study of shared clonotypes between healthy human individuals. Naive CD8 cells were CD45RO-negative, positively selected for CCR7, excluding terminally differentiated effector memory CD45RA+ cells. The protocol was immunoSEQ multiplex PCR, while the TCRdb copy is restricted to in-frame clones and leaves out a portion. Of 1.5 million to 2.5 million clones listed, 85% to 95% are singletons. Sequencing was carried out using naive CD8+ T cells sorted from blood. These receptors were taken from a man aged 18-30 years in good health.

V usage is TRBV29-1 and J usage is TRBJ2-7; no clear D. Germline CDR1 SQVTM, CDR2 ANQGSEA. The V gene lost 4 bases and the J gene lost 2 bases, with 12 bases spanning the gap. The CDR3 consists of 13 residues. The CDR3 spells CSVAGVYAYEQYF. The CDR3 bases are TGCAGCGTTGCCGGCGTTTATGCCTACGAGCAGTACTTC.

This sequence joins TRBV15 and TRBJ2-7; D not resolved. V lost 0 bases to trimming and J lost 0 bases, with 9 bases between them. The germline V gene encodes CDR1 LNHNV and CDR2 YYDKDF (reference sequence). This CDR3 spans 15 amino acids. CDR3 loop: CATSRDTAYSYEQYF. The CDR3 nucleotides read TGTGCCACCAGCAGAGATACAGCGTACTCCTACGAGCAGTACTTC.

Points on this clone: The junction differs from germline at one of its ends, possibly a read error. V and J are TRBV13 and TRBJ1-1, with 7 bases identical to TRBD1. This CDR3 is 16 amino acids long. Germline CDR1 and CDR2: PRHDT and FYEKMQ (reference sequence). CDR3 region: CASSLGLTGMNTEAFF. The CDR3 DNA reads as TGTGCCAGCAGCCTAGGCCTGACAGGGATGAACACTGAAGCTTTCTTT.

The chain recombines TRBV28 with TRBJ2-5; TRBD2 is a possible D gene (6 bases). The germline V gene has CDR1 MDHEN and CDR2 SYDVKM. The CDR3 sequence is 15 residues long. Trimming shortened V by 1 base and J by 2 bases, and 11 bases separated the two germline ends. The CDR3 bases are TGTGCCAGCAGTTTATTACTAGCAGAACAAGAGACCCAGTACTTC. Protein product: CASSLLLAEQETQYF.

The gene calls are TRBV10-2 and TRBJ2-2, with D perhaps matching TRBD1 (5 bases). Looked up from germline, CDR1 is WSHSY and CDR2 is SAAADI. This CDR3 region has 17 residues. Trimming removed 4 bases from V and 2 bases from J, with 17 bases in between. In DNA, the CDR3 is TGCGCCAGCAGTGCCCCGACAGCCATCCTTAACACCGGGGAGCTGTTTTTT. Encoded protein: CASSAPTAILNTGELFF.

This chain connects TRBV4-3 to TRBJ2-5; 7 bases fit TRBD1. CDR3 length equals 16 residues. With V trimmed by 0 bases and J by 5 bases, 9 bases remained unmatched. The germline gives CDR1 LGHNA, CDR2 YSLEER. The CDR3 here is CASSQDYRGSVETQYF. CDR3 nucleotide sequence: TGCGCCAGCAGCCAAGATTACAGGGGATCCGTCGAGACCCAGTACTTC.

This clone appeared a few times. The chain combines TRBV5-5 with TRBJ1-1; no reliable D call. The CDR3 has 16 amino acids. V shed 0 bases and J shed 3 bases, with 15 bases lying between them. Germline CDR1 and CDR2: SGHKS and YYEKEE (reference sequence). This chain's CDR3 is CASSLENSGKDTEAFF. CDR3 nucleotides: TGTGCCAGCAGCTTGGAGAATTCGGGAAAGGACACTGAAGCTTTCTTT.

This rearrangement joins TRBV10-3 to TRBJ1-5; D is unresolved. Trimming shortened V by 11 bases and J by 1 base, and 15 bases separated the two germline ends. Germline lookup yields CDR1 ENHRY and CDR2 SYGVKD. CDR3 length: 14 amino acids. The DNA for the CDR3 is TGTGCCGCCAGAGCCGCCGAGAGCAATCAGCCCCAGCATTTT. Translating gives CAARAAESNQPQHF.

The chain combines TRBV5-1 with TRBJ2-7; 9 bases match TRBD1. This CDR3 spans 14 amino acids. The junction had 3 bases not matched to a gene; V was cut back by 3 bases and J by 2 bases. The germline gives CDR1 SGHRS, CDR2 YFSETQ. CDR3 sequence (DNA): TGCGCCAGCAGCTACAGGGGGCTCACCTACGAGCAGTACTTC. It specifies CASSYRGLTYEQYF.

The chain combines TRBV25-1 with TRBJ1-3, with D perhaps TRBD1 (5 bases). Trimming removed 3 bases at V and 4 bases at J, with 10 bases between. The germline gives CDR1 MGHDK, CDR2 SYGVNS. There are 14 residues in the CDR3. This CDR3 reads CASSDRGSGNTIYF. DNA for the CDR3: TGTGCCAGCAGTGATAGGGGCTCGGGAAACACCATATATTTT. The complete variable domain, with remaining parts taken from reference TRBV25-1 and TRBJ1-3, reads EADIYQTPRYLVIGTGKKITLECSQTMGHDKMYWYQQDPGMELHLIHYSYGVNSTEKGDLSSESTVSRIRTEHFPLTLESARPSHTSQYLCASSDRGSGNTIYFGEGSWLTVV.

The rearrangement joins TRBV4-1 to TRBJ2-7; TRBD2 might be the D (6 bases). CDR1 is MGHRA and CDR2 is YSYEKL in the germline V gene. V lost 2 bases, J lost 3 bases, and 14 bases lay in between. This CDR3 is 15 amino acids long. The CDR3: CASSQTRDSVYEQYF. The CDR3 DNA sequence: TGCGCCAGCAGCCAAACCCGGGACTCGGTCTACGAGCAGTACTTC.

V gene TRBV6-6 combines with J gene TRBJ2-5; D gene unclear. From germline, CDR1 is MNHNY and CDR2 SVGAGI (reference sequence). The V end was cut by 3 bases, the J end by 5 bases, with 4 bases between. The CDR3 runs to 11 residues. The CDR3 loop is CASSYWETQYF. The CDR3 DNA follows: TGTGCCAGCAGTTATTGGGAGACCCAGTACTTC.

The chain joins TRBV4-1 to TRBJ1-2, with D possibly matching TRBD1 (6 bases). Trimming removed 4 bases at V and 6 bases at J, with 18 bases between. Germline CDR1 and CDR2: MGHRA and YSYEKL. The CDR3 sequence is 15 residues long. The CDR3 protein is CASSLTVGGRDGYTF. The DNA of the CDR3 is TGCGCCAGCAGCCTTACGGTCGGGGGGCGGGATGGCTACACCTTC.

J is TRBJ1-1 and V is TRBV19; 7 bases line up with TRBD1. The germline gives CDR1 LNHDA, CDR2 SQIVND (reference sequence). CDR3 length equals 14 residues. Unmatched junction bases numbered 8, after V lost 6 bases and J lost 4 bases. CDR3 loop: CASSPGTARTEAFF. DNA of the CDR3: TGTGCCAGTAGCCCCGGGACAGCCCGCACTGAAGCTTTCTTT.

This chain connects TRBV19 to TRBJ1-1, with D uncertain. Germline values: CDR1 LNHDA, CDR2 SQIVND (reference sequence). V dropped 5 bases and J dropped 1 base, with 5 bases sitting between them. This CDR3 contains 12 residues. CDR3 protein: CASSYRNTEAFF. The CDR3 DNA follows: TGTGCCAGTAGTTACAGGAACACTGAAGCTTTCTTT.

This clone came up once. The chain links TRBV27 to TRBJ2-7; D might be TRBD1 or TRBD2, each matching 6 bases. CDR1 and CDR2 from the germline V gene are MNHEY and SMNVEV (reference sequence). The length of the CDR3 is 16 residues. Trimming removed 5 bases from V and 0 bases from J, with 17 bases in between. The CDR3 reads CASSPSVGGLSYEQYF. The DNA of the CDR3 is TGTGCCAGCAGTCCATCAGTAGGGGGGCTCTCCTACGAGCAGTACTTC.

V gene TRBV28 combines with J gene TRBJ2-3, with D possibly being TRBD1 or TRBD2 (5 bases each). This CDR3 contains 13 residues. Trimming cost V 5 bases and J 3 bases, with 9 bases left between them. Germline lookup yields CDR1 MDHEN and CDR2 SYDVKM. The CDR3 loop is CASSRDGTDTQYF. The DNA of the CDR3 is TGTGCCAGCAGTAGGGACGGTACAGATACGCAGTATTTT.

A word on this clone: Other DNA sequences in the same sample also yield this CDR3. This chain joins TRBV29-1 and TRBJ1-1; D gene ambiguous. CDR3 size: 11 residues. Trimming shortened V by 4 bases and J by 5 bases, and 8 bases separated the two germline ends. CDR1 and CDR2 (germline): SQVTM, ANQGSEA. CDR3: CSVVGETEAFF. For the CDR3, the DNA is TGCAGCGTTGTCGGGGAGACTGAAGCTTTCTTT. Full variable domain (rest looked up from reference TRBV29-1 and TRBJ1-1): SAVISQKPSRDICQRGTSLTIQCQVDSQVTMMFWYRQQPGQSLTLIATANQGSEATYESGFVIDKFPISRPNLTFSTLTVSNMSPEDSSIYLCSVVGETEAFFGQGTRLTVV.